One and the same sample provided the 27 T cell receptor beta chains below, sequenced in a study of somatic mutations in cytotoxic T cells in rheumatoid arthritis. Produced via immunoSEQ multiplex PCR; TCRdb's table is partial and in-frame only. The table records several thousand clones, 60% of them present only once. The source material was CD8+ T cells sorted from blood. Source of these receptors: a woman between 40 and 50 years old in good health.

This CDR3 is CASSLQETQYF. The CDR3 DNA sequence: TGTGCCAGCAGCTTGCAAGAGACCCAGTACTTC. V gene TRBV7-9 combines with J gene TRBJ2-5, with D unclear. The CDR3 extends over 11 amino acids. The germline V and J ends were trimmed by 3 bases and 2 bases, with 1 base remaining between them. The germline gives CDR1 SEHNR, CDR2 FQNEAQ (reference sequence). Supplemented by reference TRBV7-9 and TRBJ2-5, the full variable domain reads DTGVSQNPRHKITKRGQNVTFRCDPISEHNRLYWYRQTLGQGPEFLTYFQNEAQLEKSRLLSDRFSAERPKGSFSTLEIQRTEQGDSAMYLCASSLQETQYFGPGTRLLVL.

In the case of this clone: The junction shows a germline mismatch at one end, possibly a read error. This sequence joins TRBV6-1 and TRBJ1-3; 7 bases are a match to TRBD1. CDR1 and CDR2 from the germline V gene are MNHNS and SASEGT. The CDR3 covers 10 residues. The CDR3 DNA reads as TGTGCCAGCATTGGGGAGACAGGGACATTT. Translated, it gives CASIGETGTF.

The chain recombines TRBV7-9 with TRBJ2-1; 10 bases map to TRBD2. Trimming cost V 5 bases and J 8 bases; bases outside gene matches: 9. This CDR3 has 15 residues. Germline values: CDR1 SEHNR, CDR2 FQNEAQ (reference sequence). The CDR3 protein is CASSPREREGHEQFF. The CDR3 bases are TGTGCCAGCAGCCCCCGGGAGCGGGAGGGCCATGAGCAGTTCTTC. The variable domain in full, with the rest retrieved from reference TRBV7-9 and TRBJ2-1, is DTGVSQNPRHKITKRGQNVTFRCDPISEHNRLYWYRQTLGQGPEFLTYFQNEAQLEKSRLLSDRFSAERPKGSFSTLEIQRTEQGDSAMYLCASSPREREGHEQFFGPGTRLTVL.

The gene calls are TRBV6-5 and TRBJ2-5; D is perhaps TRBD2 (6 bases). The germline CDR1 and CDR2 sequences are MNHEY and SVGAGI. V lost 2 bases, J lost 3 bases, and 7 bases lay in between. The CDR3 consists of 13 residues. CDR3 sequence: CASSYGEEETQYF. The CDR3 DNA reads as TGTGCCAGCAGTTACGGGGAGGAAGAGACCCAGTACTTC.

The chain combines TRBV7-2 with TRBJ2-2; D perhaps matches TRBD2 (5 bases). The CDR3 totals 16 residues. CDR1 SGHTA and CDR2 FQGNSA come from the germline V gene. The V gene lost 3 bases and the J gene lost 4 bases, with 15 bases spanning the gap. This chain's CDR3 is CASSFKSRRSTGELFF. CDR3 sequence (DNA): TGTGCCAGCAGCTTCAAGTCGAGGAGGTCCACCGGGGAGCTGTTTTTT.

This clone is labeled medium-sized. The V gene is TRBV7-2, the J gene TRBJ2-7; a possible D gene is TRBD1 (5 bases). The CDR3 is 14 amino acids. The V end lost 5 bases, the J end lost 0 bases, and 11 bases lay between the germline ends. Germline CDR1 reads SGHTA; CDR2 reads FQGNSA. The CDR3 DNA reads TGTGCCAGCAGCCCCAGTGACAGCTCCTACGAGCAGTACTTC. It codes for CASSPSDSSYEQYF.

The V gene is TRBV12-2, the J gene TRBJ1-4; the table's D call of TRBD1 was not tested on the DNA. TRBV12-2 is a known pseudogene. This CDR3 contains 14 residues. The CDR3 spells CASRPQGNEEKLFF. The CDR3 nucleotides read TGTGCAAGTCGCCCACAGGGTAATGAGGAAAAACTGTTTTTT.

This clone was recorded a few times. A junction end diverges from the germline sequence, so it may reflect a read error. J is TRBJ2-3 and V is TRBV29-1; D is tentatively TRBD1 or TRBD2 (5 bases each). This CDR3 is built from 14 residues. Germline V gene data show CDR1 as SQVTM and CDR2 as ANQGSEA. For the CDR3, the DNA is TGCAGCGTTGAATCCCAACAGGTACTAGATTCGCAGTATTTT. This translates into CSVESQQVLDSQYF.

This chain connects TRBV6-5 to TRBJ1-3; D not certain. V shed 2 bases and J shed 7 bases, with 9 bases lying between them. Germline CDR1 reads MNHEY; CDR2 reads SVGAGI. CDR3 length equals 13 residues. The CDR3 is CASSYGVGNTIYF. The CDR3, as DNA: TGTGCCAGCAGTTACGGGGTTGGGAACACCATATATTTT.

The chain links TRBV11-2 to TRBJ1-2; D is possibly TRBD1 (6 bases). Germline lookup yields CDR1 SGHAT and CDR2 FQNNGV. This CDR3 has 18 amino acids. The ends were cut back, 0 bases at V and 2 bases at J, with 19 bases in the middle. CDR3 DNA sequence: TGTGCCAGCAGCTTAGATCAGCGGGGGCTAGGGGAAAACTATGGCTACACCTTC. It is translated as CASSLDQRGLGENYGYTF. Full variable domain (missing parts from reference TRBV11-2 and TRBJ1-2): EAGVAQSPRYKIIEKRQSVAFWCNPISGHATLYWYQQILGQGPKLLIQFQNNGVVDDSQLPKDRFSAERLKGVDSTLKIQPAKLEDSAVYLCASSLDQRGLGENYGYTFGSGTRLTVV.

The V call is TRBV5-6, the J call TRBJ1-1; TRBD1 might be the D (5 bases). The CDR3 consists of 13 residues. Per the germline V gene, CDR1 is SGHDT and CDR2 is YYEEEE. Trimming stripped 3 bases from V and 8 bases from J, with 14 bases between. In DNA, the CDR3 is TGTGCCAGCAGCTCTGACTCACAGGAAGAAGCTTTCTTT. Its protein is CASSSDSQEEAFF.

The V gene is TRBV25-1, the J gene TRBJ2-3; perhaps D is TRBD1 or TRBD2 (5 bases each). This CDR3 has 16 residues. Germline V gene lookup returns CDR1 MGHDK and CDR2 SYGVNS. V shed 1 base and J shed 0 bases, with 11 bases lying between them. CDR3 region: CASSESRGPSTDTQYF. CDR3 nucleotide sequence: TGTGCCAGCAGTGAATCAAGGGGACCAAGCACAGATACGCAGTATTTT.

The CDR3 DNA follows: TGTGCCAGCAGCTTGTGGTCGGGAGGGCCCGGGAATGAGCAGTTCTTC. It encodes CASSLWSGGPGNEQFF. J is TRBJ2-1 and V is TRBV5-5, with TRBD2 identical over 8 bases. The CDR3 is 16 residues long. After removal of 1 base from V and 7 bases from J, the junction contained 10 bases not matched to a gene. Germline values: CDR1 SGHKS, CDR2 YYEKEE (reference sequence).

The V call is TRBV9, the J call TRBJ2-1; 11 positions agree with TRBD2. Unmatched junction bases numbered 16, after V lost 0 bases and J lost 8 bases. Germline V gene sequence: CDR1 SGDLS, CDR2 YYNGEE. This CDR3 has 19 residues. DNA for the CDR3: TGTGCCAGCAGCGTAGACCCACTAATAGCGGGAGGGCCTCTCTATGAGCAGTTCTTC. It yields the protein CASSVDPLIAGGPLYEQFF.

V usage is TRBV10-1 and J usage is TRBJ2-1, with TRBD2 matching 8 bases. Per the germline V gene, CDR1 is WNHNN and CDR2 is SYGVQD (reference sequence). This CDR3 spans 13 amino acids. V lost 6 bases to trimming and J lost 7 bases; unmatched junction nucleotides: 5. The CDR3 loop is CASSGRAENEQFF. CDR3 bases: TGCGCCAGCAGCGGGAGGGCCGAAAATGAGCAGTTCTTC.

The chain has TRBV7-9 and TRBJ1-5; D gene ambiguous. The CDR3 has 12 residues. Trimming removed 5 bases at V and 4 bases at J, with 6 bases between. Germline V CDR1 and CDR2: SEHNR, FQNEAQ (reference sequence). DNA for the CDR3: TGTGCCAGCAGCAACGATAATCAGCCCCAGCATTTT. Protein sequence: CASSNDNQPQHF.

The chain couples TRBV11-2 to TRBJ2-3; 7 positions match TRBD2. CDR3 length equals 16 residues. CDR1 is SGHAT and CDR2 is FQNNGV in the germline V gene. Trimming took 1 base from V and 0 from J; bases not matched to a gene: 4. Here the CDR3 DNA reads TGTGCCAGCAGCTTAGGGGGGGGAACTAGCACAGATACGCAGTATTTT. It encodes CASSLGGGTSTDTQYF.

V and J are TRBV10-3 and TRBJ2-2; a weak D match, TRBD1 (6 bases). There are 14 residues in the CDR3. Germline V gene sequence: CDR1 ENHRY, CDR2 SYGVKD. The V gene lost 0 bases and the J gene lost 4 bases, with 6 bases spanning the gap. The CDR3 DNA is TGTGCCATCAGTGAGTCGGACAGCACCGGGGAGCTGTTTTTT. Translating gives CAISESDSTGELFF.

The chain joins TRBV30 to TRBJ1-1, with a tentative D call TRBD1 (5 bases). Trimming took 0 bases from V and 1 from J, leaving 12 bases between them. This CDR3 spans 15 amino acids. Germline-derived CDR1 and CDR2 are GTSNPN and SVGIG (reference sequence). The DNA of the CDR3 is TGTGCCTGGAGTGTATGGCAGGGCGGGAACACTGAAGCTTTCTTT. Amino acid sequence: CAWSVWQGGNTEAFF.

The J gene is TRBJ1-1, the V gene TRBV10-2, with TRBD1 as a possible D gene (5 bases). The CDR3 extends over 12 amino acids. Deletions cut 10 bases from V and 3 bases from J, with 12 bases between. CDR1 is WSHSY and CDR2 is SAAADI in the germline V gene. The CDR3 loop reads CATREGYTEAFF. As DNA, the CDR3 is TGCGCCACCCGGGAGGGGTACACTGAAGCTTTCTTT.

This clone rates as medium-sized. This chain links TRBV6-5 with TRBJ2-5; D is undetermined. V dropped 2 bases and J dropped 5 bases, with 9 bases sitting between them. The CDR3 extends over 13 amino acids. CDR1 is MNHEY, CDR2 SVGAGI, per germline. CDR3 loop: CASSYGLVETQYF. For the CDR3, the DNA is TGTGCCAGCAGTTACGGCCTAGTGGAGACCCAGTACTTC.

The V and J genes are TRBV7-9 and TRBJ2-7; 7 nucleotides align to TRBD1. The V and J ends lost 4 bases and 5 bases, in that order; junction bases with no gene match: 14. The CDR3 is 16 residues long. Germline V CDR1 and CDR2: SEHNR, FQNEAQ (reference sequence). The CDR3 coding sequence is TGTGCCAGCAGCTCCCCAAGACAGGGAGTAGTGGACGAGCAGTACTTC. This codes for CASSSPRQGVVDEQYF.

The chain links TRBV5-1 to TRBJ2-5, with 8 bases identical to TRBD2. After removal of 6 bases from V and 1 base from J, the junction contained 11 bases not matched to a gene. Looked up from germline, CDR1 is SGHRS and CDR2 is YFSETQ. This CDR3 has 16 amino acids. CDR3 amino acids: CASNWAGGFSQETQYF. The DNA of the CDR3 is TGCGCCAGCAATTGGGCGGGAGGTTTTTCCCAAGAGACCCAGTACTTC.

V usage is TRBV11-3 and J usage is TRBJ2-7; 7 nucleotides line up with TRBD1. The junction had 3 bases not matched to a gene; V was cut back by 7 bases and J by 3 bases. The CDR3 totals 12 residues. Per germline, CDR1 SGHNT and CDR2 YENEEA. The CDR3 loop reads CASTRDSYEQYF. CDR3 bases: TGTGCCAGCACCCGGGACAGCTACGAGCAGTACTTC.

This clone is medium-sized within its sample. V and J are TRBV5-1 and TRBJ2-7; 7 nucleotides agree with TRBD1. The germline gives CDR1 SGHRS, CDR2 YFSETQ. J gave up 7 bases and V 2 bases, and 9 bases lay outside the gene matches. The CDR3 length is 14 residues. Here the CDR3 DNA reads TGCGCCAGCAGCTTTGGGACAGCCACTGTTGAGCAGTACTTC. Its translation is CASSFGTATVEQYF.

This clone was seen only once. The chain has TRBV7-9 and TRBJ2-3, with 7 bases lining up with TRBD1. Germline V gene data show CDR1 as SEHNR and CDR2 as FQNEAQ (reference sequence). The length of the CDR3 is 15 residues. The J segment lost 3 bases and the V segment lost 5 bases, leaving 8 bases of the junction unmatched. The CDR3 sequence: CASSLRQGSTDTQYF. CDR3 coding DNA: TGTGCCAGCAGCCTACGACAGGGATCAACAGATACGCAGTATTTT.

The chain carries TRBV7-6 and TRBJ1-1; D remains ambiguous. Germline assignment: CDR1 SGHVS and CDR2 FNYEAQ. CDR3 size: 13 residues. V was trimmed by 5 bases and J by 2 bases, leaving 9 bases between them. CDR3 protein: CASSTTVNTEAFF. CDR3 bases: TGTGCCAGCAGCACTACAGTTAACACTGAAGCTTTCTTT.